This T cell receptor (beta chain) was recorded in a study of cytomegalovirus exposure and HLA in healthy donors. Regarding the study as a whole: About 180 TCR beta chains were listed as cytomegalovirus-associated. High specificity and sensitivity for cytomegalovirus status were reported for the classifier. In vitro work confirmed that three CMV-associated chains recognize CMV antigens. Some public TCRs appeared in many individuals, while most sequences were rare.

The germline V gene encodes CDR1 SGHAT and CDR2 FQNNGV. Trimming cost V 4 bases and J 0 bases, with 17 bases left between them. This CDR3 is 17 amino acids long. Concerning this clone: What it binds is unknown.

The method was immunoSEQ multiplex PCR; TCRdb's version includes in-frame clones alone and lacks a portion of them. The table has approximately 160,000 clones, about 90% seen once; the top ten hold around 4.4%. The TCR was taken from a man between 18 and 35 years old in good health and CMV-seropositive. The material sequenced was PBMCs. This chain links TRBV11-2 with TRBJ2-3; D is unclear. The CDR3 DNA reads as TGTGCCAGCAGCTACCTCCCACCGGGTACTAGCACAGATACGCAGTATTTT. Amino acids: CASSYLPPGTSTDTQYF.